These T cell receptor beta chains were read from a single sample in a study of T cell responses to AZD1222 COVID-19 vaccine. Some clones are missing from TCRdb's copy, which holds only in-frame ones; the method was immunoSEQ multiplex PCR. The sample carries some 280,000 clones, around 93% recorded once. The sequencing here drew on peripheral blood, taken 28 days after the second AZD1222 dose. The receptors were gathered from an adult who received the AZD1222 COVID-19 vaccine. Both conserved end residues are part of each CDR3. Each record gives: D gene, J gene, V gene, CDR3 protein, CDR3 DNA. A D gene is named only where the DNA matches it firmly.

D gene: -
J gene: TRBJ2-1
V gene: TRBV10-3
CDR3 protein: CAIRGTVLTSEQFF
CDR3 DNA: TGTGCCATCAGGGGGACCGTTTTAACATCCGAGCAGTTCTTC

D gene: -
J gene: TRBJ2-4
V gene: TRBV5-1
CDR3 protein: CASSSGLAKNIQYF
CDR3 DNA: TGCGCCAGCAGTTCAGGGTTGGCCAAAAACATTCAGTACTTC

D gene: TRBD2
J gene: TRBJ2-1
V gene: TRBV7-2
CDR3 protein: CASSLVGGYSEQFF
CDR3 DNA: TGTGCCAGCAGCTTAGTGGGGGGGTACAGTGAGCAGTTCTTC

D gene: -
J gene: TRBJ2-7
V gene: TRBV5-1
CDR3 protein: CASSLQTLEAEQYF
CDR3 DNA: TGCGCCAGCAGCCTCCAGACACTAGAGGCCGAGCAGTACTTC

D gene: -
J gene: TRBJ2-5
V gene: TRBV2
CDR3 protein: CASSELATSGTQYF
CDR3 DNA: TGTGCCAGCAGTGAACTAGCCACTTCGGGGACCCAGTACTTC

D gene: -
J gene: TRBJ1-6
V gene: TRBV28
CDR3 protein: CASKLGRAGSPLHF
CDR3 DNA: TGTGCCAGCAAACTGGGCAGGGCTGGTTCACCCCTCCACTTT

D gene: -
J gene: TRBJ1-2
V gene: TRBV3-1/TRBV3-2
CDR3 protein: CASSQDTGYTF
CDR3 DNA: TGTGCCAGCAGCCAAGACACGGGCTACACCTTC

D gene: -
J gene: TRBJ1-5
V gene: TRBV3-1/TRBV3-2
CDR3 protein: CASSQDRDQPQHF
CDR3 DNA: TGTGCCAGCAGCCAAGATCGTGATCAGCCCCAGCATTTT

D gene: -
J gene: TRBJ1-1
V gene: TRBV30
CDR3 protein: CAWSQEGEAFF
CDR3 DNA: TGTGCCTGGAGCCAGGAAGGCGAAGCTTTCTTT

D gene: TRBD1
J gene: TRBJ1-1
V gene: TRBV5-1
CDR3 protein: CASSLESGGESEAFF
CDR3 DNA: TGCGCCAGCAGCTTGGAATCAGGGGGCGAGAGTGAAGCTTTCTTT

D gene: -
J gene: TRBJ1-2
V gene: TRBV2
CDR3 protein: CASSGPSRHYGYTF
CDR3 DNA: TGTGCCAGCAGTGGACCCTCCCGTCACTATGGCTACACCTTC

D gene: -
J gene: TRBJ1-5
V gene: TRBV10-2
CDR3 protein: CASSQGLYSNQPQHF
CDR3 DNA: TGCGCCAGCAGCCAGGGCCTTTATAGCAATCAGCCCCAGCATTTT

D gene: -
J gene: TRBJ1-5
V gene: TRBV6-5
CDR3 protein: CASSYEWDQPQHF
CDR3 DNA: TGTGCCAGCAGTTACGAATGGGATCAGCCCCAGCATTTT

D gene: -
J gene: TRBJ2-2
V gene: TRBV7-9
CDR3 protein: CASSLTGRLGGELFF
CDR3 DNA: TGTGCCAGCAGCCTTACAGGGAGACTAGGCGGGGAGCTGTTTTTT